The entry that follows covers one T cell receptor (beta chain) sequence. As yet, its antigen is unknown. This specimen belongs to a study of STAT5B mutations in CD4+ large granular lymphocyte leukemia. The repertoire was sequenced with immunoSEQ multiplex PCR; TCRdb's copy has only in-frame clones and lacks some. The sample includes about 35,000 clones, over 60% seen only once; the top ten take 2% to 3%. Study findings and constraints: Without putative leukemic clones, patient CD4-sorted repertoires remained more clonal than healthy CD4+ repertoires.

Deletions cut 5 bases from V and 5 bases from J, with 12 bases between. The CDR3 totals 13 residues. Germline V gives CDR1 LNHDA, CDR2 SQIVND (reference sequence). Sequences were obtained from CD4+ T cells from blood buffy coats. This chain connects TRBV19 to TRBJ1-1; maybe TRBD1 (6 bases). The source is a human donor in good health. This CDR3 reads CASSEQGGTEAFF. The CDR3 DNA follows: TGTGCCAGTAGTGAACAAGGGGGGACTGAAGCTTTCTTT.